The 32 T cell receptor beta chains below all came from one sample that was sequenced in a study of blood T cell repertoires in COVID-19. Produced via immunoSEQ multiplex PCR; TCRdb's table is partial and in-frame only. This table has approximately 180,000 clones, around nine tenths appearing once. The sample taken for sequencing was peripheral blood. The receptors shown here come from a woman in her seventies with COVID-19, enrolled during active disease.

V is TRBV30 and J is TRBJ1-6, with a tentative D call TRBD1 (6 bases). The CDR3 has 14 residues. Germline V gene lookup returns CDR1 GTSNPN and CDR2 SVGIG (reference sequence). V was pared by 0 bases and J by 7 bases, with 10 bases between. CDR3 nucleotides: TGTGCCTGGAGTGTACGCAGGGGAAATTCACCCCTCCACTTT. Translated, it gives CAWSVRRGNSPLHF.

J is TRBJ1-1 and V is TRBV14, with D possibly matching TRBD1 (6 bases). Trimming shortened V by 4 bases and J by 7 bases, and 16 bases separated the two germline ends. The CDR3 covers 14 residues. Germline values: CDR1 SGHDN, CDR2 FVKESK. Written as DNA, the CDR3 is TGTGCCAGCAGCCTTCAAACAGGGTCCCTTGAAGCTTTCTTT. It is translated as CASSLQTGSLEAFF.

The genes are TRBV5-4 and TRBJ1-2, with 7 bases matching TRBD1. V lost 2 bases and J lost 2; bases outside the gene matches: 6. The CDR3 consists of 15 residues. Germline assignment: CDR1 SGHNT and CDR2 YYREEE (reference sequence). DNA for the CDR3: TGTGCCAGCAGCTTCGTGGGACAGCCAAACTATGGCTACACCTTC. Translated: CASSFVGQPNYGYTF.

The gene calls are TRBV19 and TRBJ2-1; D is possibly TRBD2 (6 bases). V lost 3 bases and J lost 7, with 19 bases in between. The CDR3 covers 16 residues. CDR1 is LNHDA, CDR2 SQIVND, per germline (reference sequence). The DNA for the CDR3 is TGTGCCAGTAGTATCCCCGCCCGCGGGATACGGAATGAGCAGTTCTTC. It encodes CASSIPARGIRNEQFF.

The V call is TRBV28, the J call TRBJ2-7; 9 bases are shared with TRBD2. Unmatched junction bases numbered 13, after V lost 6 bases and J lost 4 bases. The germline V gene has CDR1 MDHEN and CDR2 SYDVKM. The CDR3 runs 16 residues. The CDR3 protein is CASSSRIAGAHYEQYF. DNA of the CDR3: TGTGCCAGCAGCTCTCGAATAGCGGGAGCGCATTACGAGCAGTACTTC.

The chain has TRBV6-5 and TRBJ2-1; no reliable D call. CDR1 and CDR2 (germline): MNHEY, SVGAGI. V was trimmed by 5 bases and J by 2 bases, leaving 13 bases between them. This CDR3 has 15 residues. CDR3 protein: CASSPISTPYNEQFF. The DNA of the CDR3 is TGTGCCAGCAGTCCGATCTCCACACCCTACAATGAGCAGTTCTTC.

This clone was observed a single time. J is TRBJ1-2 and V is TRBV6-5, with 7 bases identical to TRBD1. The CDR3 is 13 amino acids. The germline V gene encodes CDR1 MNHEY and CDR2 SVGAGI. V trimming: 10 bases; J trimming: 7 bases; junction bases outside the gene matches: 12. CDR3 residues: CATIRQGLSGYTF. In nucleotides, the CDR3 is TGTGCCACCATACGACAGGGCCTGAGTGGCTACACCTTC.

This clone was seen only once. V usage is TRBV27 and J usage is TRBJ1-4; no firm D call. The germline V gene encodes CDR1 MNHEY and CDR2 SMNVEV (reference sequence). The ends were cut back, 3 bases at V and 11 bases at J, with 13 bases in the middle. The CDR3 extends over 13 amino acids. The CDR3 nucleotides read TGTGCCAGCAGTTTCCGCAGTCTGTGGAAACTGTTTTTT. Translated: CASSFRSLWKLFF.

Here the CDR3 reads CASSLARRTGLNQPQHF. The CDR3 DNA reads as TGTGCCAGCAGCTTAGCCCGAAGGACAGGGCTCAATCAGCCCCAGCATTTT. The chain carries TRBV7-8 and TRBJ1-5; 8 nucleotides align to TRBD1. From germline, CDR1 is SGHVS and CDR2 FQNEAQ. V lost 0 bases to trimming and J lost 3 bases; unmatched junction nucleotides: 7. CDR3 length: 17 amino acids.

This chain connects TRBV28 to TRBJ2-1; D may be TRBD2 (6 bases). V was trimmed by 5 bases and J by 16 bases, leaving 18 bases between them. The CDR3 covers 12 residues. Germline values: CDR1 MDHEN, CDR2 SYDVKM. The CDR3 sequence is CASSATSRDGFF. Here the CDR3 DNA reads TGTGCCAGCAGTGCAACTAGCAGGGACGGCTTCTTC.

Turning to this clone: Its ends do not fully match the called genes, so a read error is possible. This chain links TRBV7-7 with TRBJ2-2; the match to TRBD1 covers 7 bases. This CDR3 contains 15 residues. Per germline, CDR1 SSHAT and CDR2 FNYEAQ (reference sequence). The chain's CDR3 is CASSARQGPTGELFF. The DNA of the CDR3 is TGTGCTAGCAGCGCCCGACAGGGTCCCACCGGGGAGCTGTTTTTT.

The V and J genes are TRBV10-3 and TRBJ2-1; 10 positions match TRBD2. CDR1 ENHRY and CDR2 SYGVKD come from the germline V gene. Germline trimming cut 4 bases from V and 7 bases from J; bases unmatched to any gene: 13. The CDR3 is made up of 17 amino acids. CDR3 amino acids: CAISGLLGGTSVNEQFF. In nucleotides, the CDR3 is TGTGCCATCAGTGGACTGCTGGGCGGGACTAGCGTGAATGAGCAGTTCTTC.

The CDR3 protein is CASSIDLGETQYF. CDR3 sequence (DNA): TGTGCCAGCAGCATTGACTTAGGAGAGACCCAGTACTTC. The chain recombines TRBV5-4 with TRBJ2-5; D ambiguous. This CDR3 has 13 amino acids. V lost 4 bases and J 4 bases, leaving 11 bases between the germline ends. The germline CDR1 and CDR2 sequences are SGHNT and YYREEE (reference sequence).

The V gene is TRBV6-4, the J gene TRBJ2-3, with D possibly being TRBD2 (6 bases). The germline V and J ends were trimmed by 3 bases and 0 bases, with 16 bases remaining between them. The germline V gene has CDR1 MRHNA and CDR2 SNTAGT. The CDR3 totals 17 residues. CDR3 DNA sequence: TGTGCCAGCAGTGAGGAGGGGACTCAAACTAGCACAGATACGCAGTATTTT. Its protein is CASSEEGTQTSTDTQYF.

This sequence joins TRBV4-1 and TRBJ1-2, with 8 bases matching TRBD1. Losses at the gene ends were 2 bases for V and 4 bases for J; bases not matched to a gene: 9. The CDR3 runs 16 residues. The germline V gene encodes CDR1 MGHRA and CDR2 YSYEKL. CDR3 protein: CASSQPRTGRLYGYTF. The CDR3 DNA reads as TGCGCCAGCAGCCAACCCCGGACAGGGAGGCTCTATGGCTACACCTTC.

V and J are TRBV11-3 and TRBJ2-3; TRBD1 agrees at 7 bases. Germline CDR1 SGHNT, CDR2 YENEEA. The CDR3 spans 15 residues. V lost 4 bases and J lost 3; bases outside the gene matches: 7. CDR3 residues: CASSSRQGLTDTQYF. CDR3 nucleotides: TGTGCCAGCAGCTCCCGACAGGGTTTAACAGATACGCAGTATTTT. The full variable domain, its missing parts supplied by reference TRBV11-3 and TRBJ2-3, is EAGVVQSPRYKIIEKKQPVAFWCNPISGHNTLYWYLQNLGQGPELLIRYENEEAVDDSQLPKDRFSAERLKGVDSTLKIQPAELGDSAVYLCASSSRQGLTDTQYFGPGTRLTVL.

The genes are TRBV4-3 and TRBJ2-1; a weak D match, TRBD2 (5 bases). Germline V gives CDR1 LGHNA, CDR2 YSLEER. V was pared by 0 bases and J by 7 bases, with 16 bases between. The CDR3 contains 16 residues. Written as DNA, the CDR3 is TGCGCCAGCAGCCAAGACAAGGGTGGGAGAGTGAATGAGCAGTTCTTC. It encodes CASSQDKGGRVNEQFF.

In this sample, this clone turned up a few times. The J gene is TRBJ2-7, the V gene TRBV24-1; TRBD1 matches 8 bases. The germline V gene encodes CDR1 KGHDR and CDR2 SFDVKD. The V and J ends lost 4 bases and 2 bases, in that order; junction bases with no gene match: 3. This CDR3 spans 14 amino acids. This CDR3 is CATSESDRAYEQYF. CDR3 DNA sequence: TGTGCCACCAGTGAATCGGACAGGGCCTACGAGCAGTACTTC.

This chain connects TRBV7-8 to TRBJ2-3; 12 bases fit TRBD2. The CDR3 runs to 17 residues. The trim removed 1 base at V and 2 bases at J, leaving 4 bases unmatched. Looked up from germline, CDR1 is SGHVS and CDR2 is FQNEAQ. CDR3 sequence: CASSLESSGRATDTQYF. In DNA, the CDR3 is TGTGCCAGCAGCTTAGAGTCTAGCGGGAGGGCCACAGATACGCAGTATTTT.

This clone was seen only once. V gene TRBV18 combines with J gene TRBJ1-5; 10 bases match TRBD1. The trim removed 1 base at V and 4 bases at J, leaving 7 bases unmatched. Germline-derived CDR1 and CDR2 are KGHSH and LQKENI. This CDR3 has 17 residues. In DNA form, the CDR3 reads TGTGCCAGCTCACCACTTCTGTTGGGACAGGGGAATCAGCCCCAGCATTTT. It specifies CASSPLLLGQGNQPQHF.

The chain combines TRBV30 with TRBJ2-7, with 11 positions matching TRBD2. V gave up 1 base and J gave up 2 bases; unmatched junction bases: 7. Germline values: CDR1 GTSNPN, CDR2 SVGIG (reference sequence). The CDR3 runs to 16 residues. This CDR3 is CAWSDQLAGAPYEQYF. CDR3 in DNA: TGTGCCTGGAGTGACCAACTAGCGGGGGCCCCCTACGAGCAGTACTTC.

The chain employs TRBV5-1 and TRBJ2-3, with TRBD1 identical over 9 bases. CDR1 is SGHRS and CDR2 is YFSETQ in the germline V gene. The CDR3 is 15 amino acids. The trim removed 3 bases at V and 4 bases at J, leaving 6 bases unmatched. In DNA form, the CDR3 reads TGCGCCAGCAGCTCAACAGGGGGCGCATCAGATACGCAGTATTTT. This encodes CASSSTGGASDTQYF.

The CDR3 nucleotides are TGTGCCAGCAGCGTACTAGCGGGAGGCTCAGATACGCAGTATTTT. This codes for CASSVLAGGSDTQYF. This rearrangement joins TRBV25-1 to TRBJ2-3; 12 bases agree with TRBD2. The CDR3 is 15 residues long. The germline gives CDR1 MGHDK, CDR2 SYGVNS. J lost 4 bases, V lost 6 bases, and 5 bases had no gene match.

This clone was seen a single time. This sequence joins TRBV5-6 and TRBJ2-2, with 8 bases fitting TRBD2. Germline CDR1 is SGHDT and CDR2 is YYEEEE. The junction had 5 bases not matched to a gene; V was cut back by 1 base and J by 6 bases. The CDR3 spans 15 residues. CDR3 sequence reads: CASSLRVAGPGELFF. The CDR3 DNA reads TGTGCCAGCAGCTTGCGAGTAGCGGGACCCGGGGAGCTGTTTTTT.

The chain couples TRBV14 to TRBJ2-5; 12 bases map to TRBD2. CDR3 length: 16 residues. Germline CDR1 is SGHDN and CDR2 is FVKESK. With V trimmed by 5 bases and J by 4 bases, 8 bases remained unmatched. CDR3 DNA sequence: TGTGCCAGCAGCAGGGGGACTAGCGGGTTTCGAGAGACCCAGTACTTC. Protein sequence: CASSRGTSGFRETQYF.

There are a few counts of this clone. DNA for the CDR3: TGTGCCAGCGCGGGACAGGGGTTTCAGCCCCAGCATTTT. This encodes CASAGQGFQPQHF. The chain joins TRBV2 to TRBJ1-5; 10 bases match TRBD1. The CDR3 extends over 13 amino acids. Germline V gives CDR1 SNHLY, CDR2 FYNNEI. Trimming cost V 8 bases and J 6 bases; bases outside gene matches: 4.

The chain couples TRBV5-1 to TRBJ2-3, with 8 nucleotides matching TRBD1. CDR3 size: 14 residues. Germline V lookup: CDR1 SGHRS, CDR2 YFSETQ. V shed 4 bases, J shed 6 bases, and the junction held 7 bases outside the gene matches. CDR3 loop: CASSLLQGVDTQYF. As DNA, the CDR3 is TGCGCCAGCAGCCTACTACAGGGGGTGGATACGCAGTATTTT.

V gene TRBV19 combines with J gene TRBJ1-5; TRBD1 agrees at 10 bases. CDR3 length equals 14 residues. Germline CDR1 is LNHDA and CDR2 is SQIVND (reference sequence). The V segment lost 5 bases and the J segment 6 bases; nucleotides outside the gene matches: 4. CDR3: CASSLGQGSQPQHF. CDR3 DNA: TGTGCCAGTAGTCTGGGACAGGGGAGTCAGCCCCAGCATTTT.

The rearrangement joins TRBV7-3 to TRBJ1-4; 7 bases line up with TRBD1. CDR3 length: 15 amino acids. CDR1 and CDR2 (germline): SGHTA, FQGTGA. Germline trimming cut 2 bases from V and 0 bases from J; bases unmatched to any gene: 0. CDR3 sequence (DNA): TGTGCCAGCAGCTTAGACAGGGCAACTAATGAAAAACTGTTTTTT. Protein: CASSLDRATNEKLFF.

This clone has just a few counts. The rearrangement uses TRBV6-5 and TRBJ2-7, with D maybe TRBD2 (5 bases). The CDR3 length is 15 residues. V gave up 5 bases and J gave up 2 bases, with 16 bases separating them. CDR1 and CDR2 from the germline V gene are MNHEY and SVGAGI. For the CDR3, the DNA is TGTGCCAGCAGTCCCGTCGACGGGAAGACCTACGAGCAGTACTTC. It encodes CASSPVDGKTYEQYF.

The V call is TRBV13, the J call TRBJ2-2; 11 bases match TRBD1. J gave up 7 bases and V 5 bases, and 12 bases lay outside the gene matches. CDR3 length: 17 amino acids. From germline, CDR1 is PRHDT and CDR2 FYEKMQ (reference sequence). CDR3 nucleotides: TGTGCCAGCAGCCCGGACAGGGGGCGTGGACTCGGCGGGGAGCTGTTTTTT. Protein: CASSPDRGRGLGGELFF.

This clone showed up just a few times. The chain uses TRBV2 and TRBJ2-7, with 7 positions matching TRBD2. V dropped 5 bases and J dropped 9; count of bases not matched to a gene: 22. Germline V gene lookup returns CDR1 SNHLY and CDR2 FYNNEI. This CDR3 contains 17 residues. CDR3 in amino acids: CASSNQNFLAASVGQYF. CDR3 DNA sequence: TGTGCCAGCAGTAACCAAAATTTCCTAGCGGCATCCGTGGGGCAGTACTTC.